A single sample gave rise to the 2 T cell receptor beta chains below, sequenced in a study of blood T cell repertoires in COVID-19. Using immunoSEQ multiplex PCR, the repertoire was profiled, and TCRdb retains in-frame clones only, with some absent. The sample has approximately 190,000 clones, 75% to 90% seen once. Sequencing was carried out using peripheral blood. These receptors came from a man aged 70-80 years with active or convalescent COVID-19.

J is TRBJ1-2 and V is TRBV19; D possibly corresponds to TRBD1 (5 bases). CDR1 is LNHDA, CDR2 SQIVND, per germline (reference sequence). The CDR3 is 14 amino acids. V lost 1 base, J lost 3 bases, and 9 bases lay in between. The CDR3 nucleotides read TGTGCCAGTAGTATAGGGGGCGATCACTATGGCTACACCTTC. As protein: CASSIGGDHYGYTF.

The genes are TRBV29-1 and TRBJ2-7; perhaps TRBD2 as D (7 bases). V lost 7 bases to trimming and J lost 3 bases, with 16 bases between them. CDR1 SQVTM and CDR2 ANQGSEA come from the germline V gene. CDR3 length equals 13 residues. The CDR3 DNA reads as TGCAGCGCCGGAGGGGGGGAGAACTACGAGCAGTACTTC. It is translated as CSAGGGENYEQYF.